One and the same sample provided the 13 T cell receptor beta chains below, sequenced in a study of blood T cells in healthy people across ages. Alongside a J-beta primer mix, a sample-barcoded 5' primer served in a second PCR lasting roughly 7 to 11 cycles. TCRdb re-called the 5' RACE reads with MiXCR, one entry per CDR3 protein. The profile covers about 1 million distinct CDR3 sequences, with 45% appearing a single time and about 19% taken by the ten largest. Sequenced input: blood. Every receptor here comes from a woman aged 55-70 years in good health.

This CDR3 reads CASLPLLGDTGELFF. CDR3 in DNA: TGTGCCAGCCTCCCGTTACTAGGTGACACCGGGGAGCTGTTTTTT. The chain carries TRBV6-1 and TRBJ2-2; TRBD2 is a possible D gene (5 bases). The V gene lost 8 bases and the J gene lost 3 bases, with 16 bases spanning the gap. Germline V gene sequence: CDR1 MNHNS, CDR2 SASEGT. The CDR3 contains 15 residues.

CDR3 in amino acids: CASSLYSLPGSSYNEQFF. For the CDR3, the DNA is TGTGCCAGCAGTTTATATTCCCTGCCAGGAAGCTCCTACAATGAGCAGTTCTTC. The chain uses TRBV27 and TRBJ2-1; no firm D call. CDR1 is MNHEY and CDR2 is SMNVEV in the germline V gene (reference sequence). The CDR3 has 18 amino acids. The germline V and J ends were trimmed by 1 base and 0 bases, with 16 bases remaining between them.

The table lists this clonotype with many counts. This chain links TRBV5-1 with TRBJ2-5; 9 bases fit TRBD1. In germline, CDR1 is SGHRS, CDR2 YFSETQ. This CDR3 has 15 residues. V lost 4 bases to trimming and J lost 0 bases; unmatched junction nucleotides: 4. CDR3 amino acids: CASSPGQGNQETQYF. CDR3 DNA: TGCGCCAGCAGCCCCGGACAGGGGAACCAAGAGACCCAGTACTTC.

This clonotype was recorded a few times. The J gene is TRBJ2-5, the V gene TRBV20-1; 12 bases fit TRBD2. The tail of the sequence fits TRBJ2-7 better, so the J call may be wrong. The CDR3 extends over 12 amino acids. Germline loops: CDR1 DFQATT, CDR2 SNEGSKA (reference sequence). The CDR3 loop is CSVRLAGVEQYF. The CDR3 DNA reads TGCAGTGTAAGACTAGCGGGAGTCGAGCAGTACTTC.

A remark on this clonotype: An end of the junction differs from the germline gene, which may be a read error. The CDR3 reads CASSDSHYNEQFF. CDR3 in DNA: TGTGCCAGCAGTGACTCCCATTACAATGAGCAGTTCTTC. The J gene is TRBJ2-1, the V gene TRBV6-5, with unresolved D. CDR3 length: 13 amino acids. Germline CDR1 reads MNHEY; CDR2 reads SVGAGI.

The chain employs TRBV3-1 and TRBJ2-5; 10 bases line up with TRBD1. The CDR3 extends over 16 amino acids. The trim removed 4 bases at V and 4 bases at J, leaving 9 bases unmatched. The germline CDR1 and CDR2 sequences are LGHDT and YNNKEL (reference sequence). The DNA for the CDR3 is TGTGCCAGCAGCCGCCTCAGAGGACAGGGGGGAGAGACCCAGTACTTC. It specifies CASSRLRGQGGETQYF.

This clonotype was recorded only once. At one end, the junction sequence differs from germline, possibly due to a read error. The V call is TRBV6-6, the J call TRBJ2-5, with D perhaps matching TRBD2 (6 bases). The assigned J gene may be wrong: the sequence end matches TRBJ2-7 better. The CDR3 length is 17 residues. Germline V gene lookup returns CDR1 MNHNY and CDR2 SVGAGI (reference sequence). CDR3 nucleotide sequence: TGTGCCAGCAGTTACACCGGCCGAGGCGGGACCTCCGACGAGCAGTACTTC. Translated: CASSYTGRGGTSDEQYF.

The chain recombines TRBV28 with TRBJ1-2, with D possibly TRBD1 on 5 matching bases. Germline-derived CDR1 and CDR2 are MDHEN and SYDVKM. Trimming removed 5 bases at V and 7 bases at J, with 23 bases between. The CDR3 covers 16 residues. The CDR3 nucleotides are TGTGCCAGCAGTCCACTCGGGGTGGGGGACCCGGGTGGCTACACCTTC. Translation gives CASSPLGVGDPGGYTF.

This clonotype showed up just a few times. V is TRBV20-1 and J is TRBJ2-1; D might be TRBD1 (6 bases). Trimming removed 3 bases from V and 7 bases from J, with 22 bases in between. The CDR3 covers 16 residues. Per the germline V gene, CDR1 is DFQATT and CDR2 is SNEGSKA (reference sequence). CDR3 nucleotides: TGCAGTGCTAGGACCAGGCACCCCAGGGGCTCGAATGAGCAGTTCTTC. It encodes CSARTRHPRGSNEQFF.

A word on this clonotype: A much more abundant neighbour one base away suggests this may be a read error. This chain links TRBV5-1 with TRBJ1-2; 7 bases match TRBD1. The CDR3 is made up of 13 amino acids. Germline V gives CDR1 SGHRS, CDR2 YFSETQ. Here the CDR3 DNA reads TGCGCCAACAGCTTGGGACAGCCGAATGGCTACACCTTC. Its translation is CANSLGQPNGYTF.

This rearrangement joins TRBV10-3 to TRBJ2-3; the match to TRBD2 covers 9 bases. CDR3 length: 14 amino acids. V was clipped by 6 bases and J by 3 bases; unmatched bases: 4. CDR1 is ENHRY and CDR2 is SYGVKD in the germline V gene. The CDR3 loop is CAISVAGETDTQYF. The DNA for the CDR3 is TGTGCCATCAGCGTAGCGGGAGAAACAGATACGCAGTATTTT.

The CDR3: CAISPGGVASTDTQYF. The CDR3 DNA is TGTGCCATCAGCCCGGGCGGGGTAGCAAGCACAGATACGCAGTATTTT. The genes are TRBV10-3 and TRBJ2-3, with TRBD2 as a possible D gene (6 bases). Trimming removed 6 bases at V and 0 bases at J, with 16 bases between. CDR3 length: 16 amino acids. The germline V gene encodes CDR1 ENHRY and CDR2 SYGVKD.

Written as DNA, the CDR3 is TGCAGTGCCAGTGACGGGACTAAGTGCGAGCAGTACTTC. Translating gives CSASDGTKCEQYF. The genes are TRBV20-1 and TRBJ2-1; 7 bases are a match to TRBD2. With the DNA end fitting TRBJ2-7 better, the J assignment may be wrong. In germline, CDR1 is DFQATT, CDR2 SNEGSKA (reference sequence). This CDR3 has 13 amino acids.